This T cell receptor beta chain was sequenced in a study of T cell responses to AZD1222 COVID-19 vaccine. Regarding the study as a whole: Researchers report vaccine-associated CD4 TCRs spanning spike, with dominance at 160-218 and 743-854. White British people made up most donors, females outnumbered males, and clonal diversity was possibly underestimated.

Points on this clone: Its cognate antigen is unknown.

The table came from immunoSEQ multiplex PCR; TCRdb's copy has only in-frame clones and leaves some out. The sample shows roughly 180,000 clones, about 93% of them seen only once. V shed 1 base and J shed 3 bases, with 6 bases lying between them. Germline CDR1 and CDR2: MRHNA and SNTAGT. The CDR3 runs 13 residues. This clonotype was obtained from an adult who received the MenACWY meningococcal vaccine as a control. This chain joins TRBV6-4 and TRBJ2-5, with D possibly TRBD1 on 5 matching bases. The material sequenced was peripheral blood, taken 28 days after the second dose of the MenACWY control vaccine. The chain's CDR3 is CASSDFREETQYF. The DNA of the CDR3 is TGTGCCAGCAGTGACTTCAGGGAAGAGACCCAGTACTTC.